The clone carrying this T cell receptor (beta chain) was observed a few times. The target antigen is unknown. The hyperthyroidism patients had all been newly diagnosed, and their disease duration was under 2 months. Their ages ranged from 18 to 65 years. On the basis of clinical symptoms, serum thyroxine and TRAb, thyroid ultrasound and orbital computed tomography, diagnoses were made. From RNA transcripts, TCR beta CDR3 regions were amplified. The HTBI primer set served for first-round RT-PCR of the TCR CDR3. TCRdb re-analysed the multiplex PCR reads in MiXCR, keeping a single row per CDR3 protein. The repertoire holds approximately 590,000 distinct CDR3 sequences, with around 14% as singletons. This sample is drawn from a study of T cells in Graves' hyperthyroidism and ophthalmopathy. Study-level points and caveats: Most expanded thyroid clonotypes above 0.001 recurred in blood. The model predicted ophthalmopathy a median around six months before onset.

Input material: blood. The clonotype was recovered from a young woman with Graves' hyperthyroidism.

DNA for the CDR3: TGTGCCAGCAGCCCCCAAATTAGACAGGGGGATAATTCACCCCTCCACTTT. Residues: CASSPQIRQGDNSPLHF. V gene TRBV3-1 combines with J gene TRBJ1-6, with 9 positions matching TRBD1. Losses at the gene ends were 4 bases for V and 5 bases for J; bases not matched to a gene: 9. The CDR3 is made up of 17 amino acids. Germline lookup yields CDR1 LGHDT and CDR2 YNNKEL (reference sequence).